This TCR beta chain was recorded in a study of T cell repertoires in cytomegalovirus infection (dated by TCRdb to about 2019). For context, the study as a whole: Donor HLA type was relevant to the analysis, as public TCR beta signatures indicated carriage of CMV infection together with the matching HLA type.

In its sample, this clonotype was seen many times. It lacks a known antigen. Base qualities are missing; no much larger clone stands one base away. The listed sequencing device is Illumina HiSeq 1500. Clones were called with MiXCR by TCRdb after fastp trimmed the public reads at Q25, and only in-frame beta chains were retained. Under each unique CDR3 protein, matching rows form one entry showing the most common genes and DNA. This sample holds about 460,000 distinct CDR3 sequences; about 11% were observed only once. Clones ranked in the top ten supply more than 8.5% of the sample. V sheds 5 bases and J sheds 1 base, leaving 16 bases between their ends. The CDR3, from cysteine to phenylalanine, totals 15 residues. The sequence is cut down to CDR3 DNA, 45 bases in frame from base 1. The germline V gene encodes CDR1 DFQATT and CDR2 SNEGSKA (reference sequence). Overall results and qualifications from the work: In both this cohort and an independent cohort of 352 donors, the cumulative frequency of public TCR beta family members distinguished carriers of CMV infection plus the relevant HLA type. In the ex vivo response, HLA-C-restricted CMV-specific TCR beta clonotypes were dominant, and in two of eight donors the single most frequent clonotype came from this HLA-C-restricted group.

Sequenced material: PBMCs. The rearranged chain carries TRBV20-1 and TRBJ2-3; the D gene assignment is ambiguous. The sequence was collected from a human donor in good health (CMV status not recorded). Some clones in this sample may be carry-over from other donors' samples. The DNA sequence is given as TGCAGTGCTCCCGCTGACGATCAAGGCACAGATACGCAGTATTTT. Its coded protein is CSAPADDQGTDTQYF.